These 10 T cell receptor beta chains were all obtained from the same sample, sequenced in a study of PD-1 blockade in classical Hodgkin lymphoma. TCRdb's copy holds only in-frame clones and misses some; the assay was immunoSEQ multiplex PCR. Altogether about 41,000 clones are present, roughly 80% being singletons, with the ten largest covering around 24%. Every single patient, without exception, relapsed after autologous stem cell transplantation, and brentuximab vedotin exposure varied. The material was peripheral blood mononuclear cells (PBMCs), obtained at baseline. All receptors derive from a human donor with classical Hodgkin lymphoma.

This chain joins TRBV7-9 and TRBJ1-4, with D possibly matching TRBD1 (5 bases). The CDR3 spans 13 residues. Trimming left V 6 bases short and J 8 bases short, with 13 bases between. Germline CDR1 reads SEHNR; CDR2 reads FQNEAQ (reference sequence). The CDR3 loop reads CASRAGQVEKLFF. The CDR3 bases are TGTGCCAGCAGAGCGGGGCAGGTCGAAAAACTGTTTTTT.

The V call is TRBV7-9, the J call TRBJ2-2; 9 nucleotides align to TRBD1. This CDR3 region has 14 residues. The V gene end was trimmed by 3 bases and the J gene end by 6 bases; junction bases not matched to a gene: 2. The germline CDR1 and CDR2 sequences are SEHNR and FQNEAQ (reference sequence). This CDR3 is CASSFRTGAGELFF. CDR3 bases: TGTGCCAGCAGCTTCAGGACAGGGGCCGGGGAGCTGTTTTTT. Supplemented by reference TRBV7-9 and TRBJ2-2, the full variable domain reads DTGVSQNPRHKITKRGQNVTFRCDPISEHNRLYWYRQTLGQGPEFLTYFQNEAQLEKSRLLSDRFSAERPKGSFSTLEIQRTEQGDSAMYLCASSFRTGAGELFFGEGSRLTVL.

J is TRBJ2-1 and V is TRBV7-9; no clear D gene. From germline, CDR1 is SEHNR and CDR2 FQNEAQ (reference sequence). V was pared by 5 bases and J by 2 bases, with 19 bases between. This CDR3 has 17 residues. The CDR3 nucleotides read TGTGCCAGCAGCCGGAGAGATCCAACGGGCCCCTACAATGAGCAGTTCTTC. Translating gives CASSRRDPTGPYNEQFF. Combining the CDR3 with reference TRBV7-9 and TRBJ2-1 gives the whole variable domain DTGVSQNPRHKITKRGQNVTFRCDPISEHNRLYWYRQTLGQGPEFLTYFQNEAQLEKSRLLSDRFSAERPKGSFSTLEIQRTEQGDSAMYLCASSRRDPTGPYNEQFFGPGTRLTVL.

This clone was counted between two and nine times. The chain is built from TRBV6-6 and TRBJ2-7; perhaps TRBD2 as D (5 bases). The germline V and J ends were trimmed by 0 bases and 6 bases, with 9 bases remaining between them. The CDR3 is 13 residues long. Per the germline V gene, CDR1 is MNHNY and CDR2 is SVGAGI (reference sequence). The CDR3 region is CASSYSEASEQYF. The DNA of the CDR3 is TGTGCCAGCAGTTACTCGGAGGCCTCCGAGCAGTACTTC.

The chain employs TRBV27 and TRBJ2-5; 9 bases map to TRBD1. Germline assignment: CDR1 MNHEY and CDR2 SMNVEV (reference sequence). V shed 3 bases and J 7 bases; nucleotides not matched to a gene: 15. This CDR3 has 17 amino acids. CDR3 amino acids: CASSFKGLWDREATQYF. The CDR3 nucleotides are TGTGCCAGCAGTTTCAAAGGCCTTTGGGACAGGGAGGCGACCCAGTACTTC.

CDR3 coding DNA: TGCGCCAGCAGTACAGTAGCCAAAAACATTCAGTACTTC. Residues: CASSTVAKNIQYF. The V gene is TRBV4-1, the J gene TRBJ2-4; no definite D call. Germline lookup yields CDR1 MGHRA and CDR2 YSYEKL. V lost 6 bases and J lost 0, with 6 bases in between. The CDR3 is 13 amino acids.

This clone was found a few times. This sample also contains other DNA sequences that code for the same CDR3. This chain joins TRBV18 and TRBJ1-1; unclear D gene. Germline lookup yields CDR1 KGHSH and CDR2 LQKENI. Trimming pared 1 base from V and 4 bases from J, leaving 7 bases between. The CDR3 totals 13 residues. The CDR3 region is CASSPQGGTEAFF. The CDR3 region has the DNA TGTGCCAGCTCACCACAGGGCGGCACTGAAGCTTTCTTT. The variable domain in full, with the rest retrieved from reference TRBV18 and TRBJ1-1, is NAGVMQNPRHLVRRRGQEARLRCSPMKGHSHVYWYRQLPEEGLKFMVYLQKENIIDESGMPKERFSAEFPKEGPSILRIQQVVRGDSAAYFCASSPQGGTEAFFGQGTRLTVV.

V gene TRBV6-5 combines with J gene TRBJ1-4; 12 bases align to TRBD1. V lost 6 bases, J lost 8 bases, and 4 bases stayed unmatched. Germline V gene sequence: CDR1 MNHEY, CDR2 SVGAGI. This CDR3 has 14 amino acids. The CDR3 region is CASSLGTGGEKLFF. In DNA form, the CDR3 reads TGTGCCAGCAGCCTCGGGACAGGGGGCGAAAAACTGTTTTTT.

V gene TRBV25-1 combines with J gene TRBJ1-5; perhaps TRBD1 as D (5 bases). CDR3 length: 14 amino acids. The V gene lost 1 base and the J gene lost 6 bases, with 10 bases spanning the gap. Germline V lookup: CDR1 MGHDK, CDR2 SYGVNS. CDR3 nucleotide sequence: TGTGCCAGCAGTGAATCGGGGGGGGGTCAGCCCCAGCATTTT. Protein product: CASSESGGGQPQHF.

This clone was observed once. The chain carries TRBV18 and TRBJ1-6; the D is unclear. V shed 3 bases and J shed 0 bases, with 6 bases lying between them. The CDR3 runs 15 residues. Looked up from germline, CDR1 is KGHSH and CDR2 is LQKENI. The CDR3 region has the DNA TGTGCCAGCTCACCCCGGAGCTCCTATAATTCACCCCTCCACTTT. The encoded protein is CASSPRSSYNSPLHF.